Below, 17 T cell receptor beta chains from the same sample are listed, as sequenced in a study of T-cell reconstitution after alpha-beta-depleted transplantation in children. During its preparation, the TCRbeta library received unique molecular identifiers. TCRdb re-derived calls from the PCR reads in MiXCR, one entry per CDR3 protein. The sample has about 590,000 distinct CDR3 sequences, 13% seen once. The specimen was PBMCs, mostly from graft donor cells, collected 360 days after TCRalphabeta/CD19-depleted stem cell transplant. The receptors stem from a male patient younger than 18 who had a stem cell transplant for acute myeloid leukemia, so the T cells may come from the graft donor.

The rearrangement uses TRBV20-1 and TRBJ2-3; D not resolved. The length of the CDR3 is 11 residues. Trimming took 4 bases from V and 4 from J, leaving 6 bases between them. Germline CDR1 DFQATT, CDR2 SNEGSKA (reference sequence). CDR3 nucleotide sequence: TGCAGTGCTAACCAACCAGATACGCAGTATTTT. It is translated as CSANQPDTQYF.

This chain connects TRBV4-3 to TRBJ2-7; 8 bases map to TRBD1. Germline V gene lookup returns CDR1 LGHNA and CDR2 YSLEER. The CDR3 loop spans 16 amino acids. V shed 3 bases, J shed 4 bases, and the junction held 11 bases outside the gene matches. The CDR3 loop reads CASSHPGQVFLYEQYF. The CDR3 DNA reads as TGCGCCAGCAGCCACCCGGGACAGGTTTTCCTGTACGAGCAGTACTTC.

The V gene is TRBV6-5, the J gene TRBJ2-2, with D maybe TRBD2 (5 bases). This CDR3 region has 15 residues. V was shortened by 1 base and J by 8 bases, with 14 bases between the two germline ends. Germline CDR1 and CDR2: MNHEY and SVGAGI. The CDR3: CASSYYGLALGELFF. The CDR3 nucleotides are TGTGCCAGCAGTTACTATGGACTGGCCCTTGGGGAGCTGTTTTTT.

The CDR3 spells CASSLKTSGRYEQYF. In nucleotides, the CDR3 is TGTGCCAGCAGTTTAAAGACTAGCGGGAGATACGAGCAGTACTTC. The chain links TRBV12-3 or TRBV12-4 to TRBJ2-7; 12 nucleotides agree with TRBD2. There are 15 residues in the CDR3. Trimming took 2 bases from V and 4 from J; bases not matched to a gene: 3.

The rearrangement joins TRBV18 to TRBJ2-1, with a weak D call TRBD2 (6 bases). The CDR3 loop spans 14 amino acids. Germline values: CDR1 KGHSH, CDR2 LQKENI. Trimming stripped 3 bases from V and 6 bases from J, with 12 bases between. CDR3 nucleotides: TGTGCCAGCTCACCCCAGACTAGTGGCAATGAGCAGTTCTTC. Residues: CASSPQTSGNEQFF. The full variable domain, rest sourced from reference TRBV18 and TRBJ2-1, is NAGVMQNPRHLVRRRGQEARLRCSPMKGHSHVYWYRQLPEEGLKFMVYLQKENIIDESGMPKERFSAEFPKEGPSILRIQQVVRGDSAAYFCASSPQTSGNEQFFGPGTRLTVL.

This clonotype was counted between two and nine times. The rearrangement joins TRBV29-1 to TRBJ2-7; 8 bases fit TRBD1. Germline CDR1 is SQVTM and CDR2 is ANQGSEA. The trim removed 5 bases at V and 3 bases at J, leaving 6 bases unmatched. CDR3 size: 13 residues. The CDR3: CSVTPTGGYEQYF. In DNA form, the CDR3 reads TGCAGCGTTACCCCAACAGGGGGCTACGAGCAGTACTTC.

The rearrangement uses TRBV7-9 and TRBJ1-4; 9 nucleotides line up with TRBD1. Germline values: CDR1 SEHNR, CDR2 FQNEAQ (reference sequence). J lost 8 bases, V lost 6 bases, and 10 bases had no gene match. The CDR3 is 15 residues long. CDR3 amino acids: CASSSGQGIVEKLFF. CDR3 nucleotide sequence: TGTGCCAGCAGTTCCGGACAGGGGATCGTAGAAAAACTGTTTTTT.

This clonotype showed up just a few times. The CDR3 bases are TGTGCCAGCAGTTTTTTTGACAGGGTGCCTGACGAGCAGTACTTC. It codes for CASSFFDRVPDEQYF. The chain employs TRBV28 and TRBJ2-7; TRBD1 aligns across 7 bases. The CDR3 contains 15 residues. The junction had 10 bases not matched to a gene; V was cut back by 3 bases and J by 5 bases. Germline-derived CDR1 and CDR2 are MDHEN and SYDVKM.

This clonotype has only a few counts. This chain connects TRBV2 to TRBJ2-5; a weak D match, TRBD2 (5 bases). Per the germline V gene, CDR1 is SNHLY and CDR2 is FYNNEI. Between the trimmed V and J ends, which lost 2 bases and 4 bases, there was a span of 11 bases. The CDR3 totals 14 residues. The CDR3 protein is CASSETLGGETQYF. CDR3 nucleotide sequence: TGTGCCAGCAGTGAAACCTTAGGAGGAGAGACCCAGTACTTC.

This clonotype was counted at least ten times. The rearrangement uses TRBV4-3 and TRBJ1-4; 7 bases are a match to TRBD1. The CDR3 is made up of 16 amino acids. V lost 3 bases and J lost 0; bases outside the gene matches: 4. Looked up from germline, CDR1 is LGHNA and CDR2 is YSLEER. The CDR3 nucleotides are TGCGCCAGCAGCCACTACAGGGGCCCAACTAATGAAAAACTGTTTTTT. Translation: CASSHYRGPTNEKLFF.

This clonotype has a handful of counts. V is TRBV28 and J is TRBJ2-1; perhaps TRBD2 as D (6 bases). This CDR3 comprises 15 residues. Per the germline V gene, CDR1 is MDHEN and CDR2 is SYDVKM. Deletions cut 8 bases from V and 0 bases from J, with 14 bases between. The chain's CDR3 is CASCGGGSSYNEQFF. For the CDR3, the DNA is TGTGCCAGCTGTGGCGGAGGGAGCTCCTACAATGAGCAGTTCTTC.

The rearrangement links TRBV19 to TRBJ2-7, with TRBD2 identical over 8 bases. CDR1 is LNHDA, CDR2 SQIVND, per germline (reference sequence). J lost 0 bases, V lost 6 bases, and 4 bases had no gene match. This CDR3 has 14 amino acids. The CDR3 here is CASRFSGASYEQYF. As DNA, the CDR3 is TGTGCCAGTAGGTTTAGCGGGGCCTCCTACGAGCAGTACTTC.

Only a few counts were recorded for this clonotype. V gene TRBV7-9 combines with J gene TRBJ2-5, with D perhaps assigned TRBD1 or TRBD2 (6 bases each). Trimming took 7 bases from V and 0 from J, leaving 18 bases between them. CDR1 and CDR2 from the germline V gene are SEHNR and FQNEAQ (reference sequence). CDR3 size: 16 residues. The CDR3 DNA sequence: TGTGCCAGCACCCTCCGGGGGCTGGAGTACCAAGAGACCCAGTACTTC. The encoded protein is CASTLRGLEYQETQYF.

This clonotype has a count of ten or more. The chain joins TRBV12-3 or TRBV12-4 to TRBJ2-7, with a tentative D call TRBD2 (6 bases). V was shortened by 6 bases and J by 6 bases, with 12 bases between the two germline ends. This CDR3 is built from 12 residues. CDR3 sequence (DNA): TGTGCCAGCAGGTCCCGGGGGATCGAGCAGTACTTC. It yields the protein CASRSRGIEQYF.

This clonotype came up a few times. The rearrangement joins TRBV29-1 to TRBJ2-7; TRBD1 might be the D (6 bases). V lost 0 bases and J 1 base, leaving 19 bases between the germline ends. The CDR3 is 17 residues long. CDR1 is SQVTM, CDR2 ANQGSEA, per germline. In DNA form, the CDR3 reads TGCAGCGTTGAAGAAGTACAGGGAGTCGGGTTTTCCTACGAGCAGTACTTC. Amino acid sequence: CSVEEVQGVGFSYEQYF.

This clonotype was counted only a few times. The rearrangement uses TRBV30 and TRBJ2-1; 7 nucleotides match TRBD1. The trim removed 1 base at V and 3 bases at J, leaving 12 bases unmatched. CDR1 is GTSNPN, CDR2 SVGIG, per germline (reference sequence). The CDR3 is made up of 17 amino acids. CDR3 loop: CAWSGKGQGVFYNEQFF. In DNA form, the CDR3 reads TGTGCCTGGAGTGGCAAGGGCCAGGGGGTCTTCTACAATGAGCAGTTCTTC.

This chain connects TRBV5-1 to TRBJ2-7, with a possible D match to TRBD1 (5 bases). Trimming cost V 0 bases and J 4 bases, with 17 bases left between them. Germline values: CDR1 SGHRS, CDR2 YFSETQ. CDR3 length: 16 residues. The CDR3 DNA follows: TGCGCCAGCAGCTTGGCCTCTGTCGGACATACTTACGAGCAGTACTTC. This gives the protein CASSLASVGHTYEQYF.